The 5 T cell receptor beta chains reported below all come from one sample, sequenced in a study of post-analysis software for immune sequencing data. Whole-study findings and limits: Elevated frequency relative to controls characterized a handful of TRBV segments in patients, TRBV5-6, TRBV5-1 and TRBV20-1 among them.

These receptors' antigens are unknown. Built from TCR beta cDNA, the libraries had unique molecular identifiers in them. TCRdb reprocessed the PCR reads with MiXCR, giving one entry per CDR3 protein. The sample shows about 770,000 distinct CDR3 sequences, about 45% of them seen only once. Sequences were obtained from blood. The receptors here all came from a girl aged 5 to 17 with multiple sclerosis.

This clonotype was detected a few times. The V and J genes are TRBV29-1 and TRBJ2-3; the D is unclear. V lost 5 bases and J 0 bases, leaving 12 bases between the germline ends. Germline assignment: CDR1 SQVTM and CDR2 ANQGSEA. There are 14 residues in the CDR3. CDR3 nucleotide sequence: TGCAGCGTTACGCTCTGGGTGAGCACAGATACGCAGTATTTT. Translation: CSVTLWVSTDTQYF.

This rearrangement joins TRBV9 to TRBJ2-5; TRBD2 might be the D (7 bases). Trimming shortened V by 6 bases and J by 2 bases, and 20 bases separated the two germline ends. This CDR3 is 16 amino acids long. From germline, CDR1 is SGDLS and CDR2 YYNGEE. Here the CDR3 reads CASNEGVAGPQETQYF. CDR3 nucleotides: TGTGCCAGCAACGAGGGGGTAGCGGGCCCTCAAGAGACCCAGTACTTC.

This clonotype was observed once. This sequence joins TRBV7-8 and TRBJ1-3; TRBD1 is a possible D gene (5 bases). The V gene lost 0 bases and the J gene lost 0 bases, with 12 bases spanning the gap. CDR1 and CDR2 (germline): SGHVS, FQNEAQ. The CDR3 extends over 17 amino acids. The CDR3 region is CASSLAGPGHSGNTIYF. As DNA, the CDR3 is TGTGCCAGCAGCTTAGCGGGACCGGGGCACTCTGGAAACACCATATATTTT.

The chain couples TRBV29-1 to TRBJ2-7; 9 bases match TRBD2. J was trimmed by 4 bases and V by 5 bases; bases with no gene match: 6. Per germline, CDR1 SQVTM and CDR2 ANQGSEA. The CDR3 runs 13 residues. The CDR3 here is CSVRPSGIYEQYF. Here the CDR3 DNA reads TGCAGCGTTCGTCCTAGCGGGATTTACGAGCAGTACTTC.

In its sample, this clonotype was seen a few times. The chain joins TRBV29-1 to TRBJ2-5, with D perhaps being TRBD1 or TRBD2 (6 bases each). V lost 6 bases and J lost 4, with 15 bases in between. The CDR3 consists of 13 residues. The germline CDR1 and CDR2 sequences are SQVTM and ANQGSEA. The CDR3 region is CSVRWGALETQYF. The CDR3 coding sequence is TGCAGCGTCCGATGGGGGGCTCTAGAGACCCAGTACTTC.